The T cell receptor (beta chain) described here comes from a study of T cells in women clearing cervical HPV infection. Study-wide context: Blood came at first lesion visit for cases, post-clearance for controls. HLA type could not be excluded as a confounder.

Generated by immunoSEQ multiplex PCR, the TCRdb table keeps only in-frame clones and is missing some. The record lists 25,000 to 35,000 clones, of which the ten most abundant hold less than 8.5%. About this clone: The target antigen is unknown. Read data end 3 residues before the CDR3 end; the end is taken from the germline J gene.

Germline V gene lookup returns CDR1 DFQATT and CDR2 SNEGSKA (reference sequence). The CDR3 totals 15 residues. The V end was cut by 1 base, the J end by 0 bases, with 10 bases between. All participants had a single incident cervical HPV16 infection, and prevalent HPV16 infections were excluded. Study outcomes and limitations: Richness plus V gene abundances separated cases from controls with AUC about 0.87.

Input material: blood buffy coat. The gene calls are TRBV20-1 and TRBJ1-5; D remains ambiguous. The receptor was derived from a woman aged 18 to 75 with a cervical HPV16 infection that either progressed to CIN3+ or cleared (not recorded which). The CDR3 bases that were read are TGCAGTGCTAGAGTTCCGAGCCTTAGCAATCAGCCC. Its translation: CSARVPSLSNQP. The whole CDR3 reads CSARVPSLSNQPQHF.